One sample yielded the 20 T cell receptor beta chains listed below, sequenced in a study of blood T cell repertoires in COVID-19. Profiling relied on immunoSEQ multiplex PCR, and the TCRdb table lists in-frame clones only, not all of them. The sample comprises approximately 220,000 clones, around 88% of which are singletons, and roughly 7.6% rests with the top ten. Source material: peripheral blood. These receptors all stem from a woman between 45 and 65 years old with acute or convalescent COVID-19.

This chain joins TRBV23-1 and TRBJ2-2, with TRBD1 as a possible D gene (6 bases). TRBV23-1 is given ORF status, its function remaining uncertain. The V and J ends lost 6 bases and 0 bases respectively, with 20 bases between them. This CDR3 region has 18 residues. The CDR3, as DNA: TGCGCCAGCAGGGACCCCCATCCCAACAGGGCGAACACCGGGGAGCTGTTTTTT. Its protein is CASRDPHPNRANTGELFF.

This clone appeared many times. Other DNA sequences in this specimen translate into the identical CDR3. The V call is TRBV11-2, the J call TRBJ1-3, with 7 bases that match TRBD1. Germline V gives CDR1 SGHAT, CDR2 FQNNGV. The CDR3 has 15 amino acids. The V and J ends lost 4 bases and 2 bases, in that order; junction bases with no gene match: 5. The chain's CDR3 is CASSSLTGPGNTIYF. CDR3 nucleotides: TGTGCCAGCAGCTCCTTGACAGGGCCTGGAAACACCATATATTTT.

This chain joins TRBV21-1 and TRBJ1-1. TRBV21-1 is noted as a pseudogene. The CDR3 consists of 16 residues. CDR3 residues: CASSSPSWSGDTEAFF. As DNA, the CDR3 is TGTGCCAGCAGCAGCCCCAGTTGGTCGGGAGACACTGAAGCTTTCTTT.

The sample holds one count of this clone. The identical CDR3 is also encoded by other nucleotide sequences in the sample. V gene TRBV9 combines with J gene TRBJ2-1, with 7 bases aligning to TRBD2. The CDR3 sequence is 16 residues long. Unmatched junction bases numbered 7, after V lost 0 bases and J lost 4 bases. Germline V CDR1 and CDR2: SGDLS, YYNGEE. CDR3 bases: TGTGCCAGCAGCGTAGAGGGCGGGAGCCGTTACAATGAGCAGTTCTTC. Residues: CASSVEGGSRYNEQFF.

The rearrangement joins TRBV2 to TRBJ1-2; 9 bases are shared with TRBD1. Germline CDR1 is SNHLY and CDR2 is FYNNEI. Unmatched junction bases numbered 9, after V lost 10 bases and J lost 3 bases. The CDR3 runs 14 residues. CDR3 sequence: CATARQGDDYGYTF. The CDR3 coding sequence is TGTGCCACCGCTAGACAGGGGGACGACTATGGCTACACCTTC. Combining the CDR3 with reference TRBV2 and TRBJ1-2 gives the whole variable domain EPEVTQTPSHQVTQMGQEVILRCVPISNHLYFYWYRQILGQKVEFLVSFYNNEISEKSEIFDDQFSVERPDGSNFTLKIRSTKLEDSAMYFCATARQGDDYGYTFGSGTRLTVV.

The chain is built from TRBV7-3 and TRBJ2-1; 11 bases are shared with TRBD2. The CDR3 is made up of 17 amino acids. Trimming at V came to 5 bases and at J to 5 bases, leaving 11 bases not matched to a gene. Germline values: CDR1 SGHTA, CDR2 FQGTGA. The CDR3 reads CASSLPGLADNNNEQFF. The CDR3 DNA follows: TGTGCCAGCAGCCTTCCGGGACTAGCGGATAATAACAATGAGCAGTTCTTC. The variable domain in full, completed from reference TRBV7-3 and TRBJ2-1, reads GAGVSQTPSNKVTEKGKYVELRCDPISGHTALYWYRQSLGQGPEFLIYFQGTGAADDSGLPNDRFFAVRPEGSVSTLKIQRTERGDSAVYLCASSLPGLADNNNEQFFGPGTRLTVL.

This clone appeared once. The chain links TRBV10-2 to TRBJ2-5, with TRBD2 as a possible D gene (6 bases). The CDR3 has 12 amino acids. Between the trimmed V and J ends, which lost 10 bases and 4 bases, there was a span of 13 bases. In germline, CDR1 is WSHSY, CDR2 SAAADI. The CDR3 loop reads CATKDGGETQYF. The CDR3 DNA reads TGCGCCACCAAGGACGGGGGAGAGACCCAGTACTTC.

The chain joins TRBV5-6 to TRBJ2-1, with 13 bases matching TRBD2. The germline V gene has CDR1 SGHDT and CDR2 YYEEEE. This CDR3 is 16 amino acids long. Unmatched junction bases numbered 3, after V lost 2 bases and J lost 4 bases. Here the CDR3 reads CASSLGGLAGYNEQFF. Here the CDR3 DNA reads TGTGCCAGCAGCTTAGGGGGACTAGCGGGGTACAATGAGCAGTTCTTC.

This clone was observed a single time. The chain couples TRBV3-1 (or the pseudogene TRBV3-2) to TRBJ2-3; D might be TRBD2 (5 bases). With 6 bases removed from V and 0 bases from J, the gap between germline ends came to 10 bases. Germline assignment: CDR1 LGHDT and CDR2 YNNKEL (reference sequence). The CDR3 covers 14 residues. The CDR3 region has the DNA TGTGCCAGCAGACATTCGGGAAGCACAGATACGCAGTATTTT. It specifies CASRHSGSTDTQYF.

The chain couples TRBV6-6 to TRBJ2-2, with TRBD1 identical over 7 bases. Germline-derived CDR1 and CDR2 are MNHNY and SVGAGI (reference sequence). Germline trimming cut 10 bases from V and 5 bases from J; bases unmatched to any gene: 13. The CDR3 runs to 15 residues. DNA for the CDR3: TGTGCCACCCAGAAAGGGGGCGCAACTACCGGGGAGCTGTTTTTT. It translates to CATQKGGATTGELFF.

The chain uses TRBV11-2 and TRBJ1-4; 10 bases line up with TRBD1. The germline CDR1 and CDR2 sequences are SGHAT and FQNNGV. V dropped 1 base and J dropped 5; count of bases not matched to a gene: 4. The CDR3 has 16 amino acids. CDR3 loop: CASSLGWTGGNEKLFF. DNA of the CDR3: TGTGCCAGCAGCTTAGGTTGGACAGGGGGAAATGAAAAACTGTTTTTT.

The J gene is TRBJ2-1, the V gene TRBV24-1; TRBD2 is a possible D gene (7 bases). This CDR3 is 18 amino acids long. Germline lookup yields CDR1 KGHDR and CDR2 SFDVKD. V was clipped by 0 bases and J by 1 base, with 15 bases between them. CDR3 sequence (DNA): TGTGCCACCAGTGATTTGCAGGGGACTACTCAGTCCTACAATGAGCAGTTCTTC. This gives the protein CATSDLQGTTQSYNEQFF.

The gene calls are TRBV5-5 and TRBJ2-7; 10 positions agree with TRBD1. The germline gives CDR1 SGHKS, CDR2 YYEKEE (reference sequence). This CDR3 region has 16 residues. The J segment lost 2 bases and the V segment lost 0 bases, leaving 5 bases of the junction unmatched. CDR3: CASSLAGTGVPYEQYF. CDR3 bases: TGTGCCAGCAGCTTGGCCGGGACAGGGGTTCCCTACGAGCAGTACTTC.

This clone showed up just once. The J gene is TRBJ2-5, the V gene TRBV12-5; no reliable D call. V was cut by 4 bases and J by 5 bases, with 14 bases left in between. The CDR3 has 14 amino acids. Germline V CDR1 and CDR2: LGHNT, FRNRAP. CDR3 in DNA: TGTGCTAGTGGTTCTCCTCCATCGGTGGAGACCCAGTACTTC. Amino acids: CASGSPPSVETQYF.

The CDR3 region has the DNA TGTGCCAGCTCACGGACGGGAGGAAACACCGGGGAGCTGTTTTTT. This codes for CASSRTGGNTGELFF. This rearrangement joins TRBV18 to TRBJ2-2, with 7 positions matching TRBD2. V shed 4 bases, J shed 2 bases, and the junction held 4 bases outside the gene matches. The CDR3 is 15 residues long. Per germline, CDR1 KGHSH and CDR2 LQKENI.

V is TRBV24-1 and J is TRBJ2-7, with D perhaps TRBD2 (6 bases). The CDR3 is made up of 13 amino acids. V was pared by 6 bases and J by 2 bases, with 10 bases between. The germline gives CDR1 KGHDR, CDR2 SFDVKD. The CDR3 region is CATSLAGTYEQYF. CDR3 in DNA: TGTGCCACCAGTCTCGCGGGGACCTACGAGCAGTACTTC.

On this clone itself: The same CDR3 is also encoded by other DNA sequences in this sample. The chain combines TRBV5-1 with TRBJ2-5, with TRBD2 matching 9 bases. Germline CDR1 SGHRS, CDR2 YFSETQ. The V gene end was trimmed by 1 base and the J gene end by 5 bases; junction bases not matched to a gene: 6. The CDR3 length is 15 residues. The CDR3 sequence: CASSLLAGGGETQYF. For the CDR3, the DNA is TGCGCCAGCAGCTTGTTGGCGGGAGGGGGGGAGACCCAGTACTTC.

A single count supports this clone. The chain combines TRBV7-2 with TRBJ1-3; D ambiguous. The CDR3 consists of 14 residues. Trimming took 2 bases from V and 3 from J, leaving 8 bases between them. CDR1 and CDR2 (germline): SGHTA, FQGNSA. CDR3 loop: CASSLIGVGNTIYF. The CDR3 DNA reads TGTGCCAGCAGCTTAATTGGAGTTGGAAACACCATATATTTT.

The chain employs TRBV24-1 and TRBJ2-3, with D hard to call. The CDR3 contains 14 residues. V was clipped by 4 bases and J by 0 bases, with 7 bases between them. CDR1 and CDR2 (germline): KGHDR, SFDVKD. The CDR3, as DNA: TGTGCCACCAGTGAACAGCCTAGCACAGATACGCAGTATTTT. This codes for CATSEQPSTDTQYF.

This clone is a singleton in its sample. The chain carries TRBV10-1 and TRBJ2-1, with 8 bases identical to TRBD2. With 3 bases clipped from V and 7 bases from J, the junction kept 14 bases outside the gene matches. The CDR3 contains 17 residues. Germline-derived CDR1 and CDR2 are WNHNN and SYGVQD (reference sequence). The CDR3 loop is CASSDPRGAGDGNEQFF. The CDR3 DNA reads TGCGCCAGCAGTGACCCTCGTGGAGCGGGAGATGGAAATGAGCAGTTCTTC.